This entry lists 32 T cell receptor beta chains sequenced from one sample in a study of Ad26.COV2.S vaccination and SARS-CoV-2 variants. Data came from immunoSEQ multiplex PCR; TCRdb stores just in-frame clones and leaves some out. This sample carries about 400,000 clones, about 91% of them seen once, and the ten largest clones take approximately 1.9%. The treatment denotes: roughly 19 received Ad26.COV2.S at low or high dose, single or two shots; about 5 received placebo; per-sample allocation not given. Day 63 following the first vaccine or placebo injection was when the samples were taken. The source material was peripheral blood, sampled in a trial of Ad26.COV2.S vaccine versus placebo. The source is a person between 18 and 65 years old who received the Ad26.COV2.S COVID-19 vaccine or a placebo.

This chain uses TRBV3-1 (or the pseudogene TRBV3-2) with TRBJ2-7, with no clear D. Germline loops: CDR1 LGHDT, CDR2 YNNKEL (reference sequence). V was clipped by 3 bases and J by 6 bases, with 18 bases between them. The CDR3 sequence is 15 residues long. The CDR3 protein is CASSHLQALRVEQYF. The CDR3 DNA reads TGTGCCAGCAGCCATCTCCAGGCACTTAGAGTCGAGCAGTACTTC.

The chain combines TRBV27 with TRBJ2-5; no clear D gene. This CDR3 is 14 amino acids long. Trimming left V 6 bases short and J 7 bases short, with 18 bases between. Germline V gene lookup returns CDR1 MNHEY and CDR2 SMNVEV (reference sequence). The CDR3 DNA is TGTGCCAGCAGCCCCCTTGGTGGTCTCGGGACCCAGTACTTC. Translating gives CASSPLGGLGTQYF.

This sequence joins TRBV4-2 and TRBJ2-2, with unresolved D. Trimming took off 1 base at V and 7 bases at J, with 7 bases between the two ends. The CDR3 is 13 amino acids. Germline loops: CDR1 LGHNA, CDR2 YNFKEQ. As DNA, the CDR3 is TGTGCCAGCAGCCAAGGTCTGGTCGGGGAGCTGTTTTTT. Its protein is CASSQGLVGELFF.

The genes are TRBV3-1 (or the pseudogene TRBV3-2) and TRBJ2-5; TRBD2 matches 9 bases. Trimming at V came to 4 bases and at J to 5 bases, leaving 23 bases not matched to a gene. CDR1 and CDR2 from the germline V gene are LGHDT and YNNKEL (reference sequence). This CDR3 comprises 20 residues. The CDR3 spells CASSPRWGGRALTIVETQYF. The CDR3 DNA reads TGTGCCAGCAGCCCTAGATGGGGCGGGAGGGCCCTCACCATCGTGGAGACCCAGTACTTC.

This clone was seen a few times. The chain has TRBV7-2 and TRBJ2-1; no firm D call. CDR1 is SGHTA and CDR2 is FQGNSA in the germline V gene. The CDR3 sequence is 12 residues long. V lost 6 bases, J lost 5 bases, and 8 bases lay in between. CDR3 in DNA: TGTGCCAGCAGTTTATCGGACAATGAGCAGTTCTTC. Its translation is CASSLSDNEQFF.

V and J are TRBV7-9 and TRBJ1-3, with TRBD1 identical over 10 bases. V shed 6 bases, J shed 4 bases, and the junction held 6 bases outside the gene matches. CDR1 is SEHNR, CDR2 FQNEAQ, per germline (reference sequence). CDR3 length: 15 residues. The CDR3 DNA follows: TGTGCCAGCAGAACGACAGGGGGCGCGGGAAACACCATATATTTT. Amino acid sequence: CASRTTGGAGNTIYF.

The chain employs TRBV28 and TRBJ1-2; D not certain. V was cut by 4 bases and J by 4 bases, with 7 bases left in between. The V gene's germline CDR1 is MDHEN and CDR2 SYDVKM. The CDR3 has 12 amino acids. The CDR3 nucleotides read TGTGCCAGCAGTTCGGGGATCTATGGCTACACCTTC. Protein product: CASSSGIYGYTF.

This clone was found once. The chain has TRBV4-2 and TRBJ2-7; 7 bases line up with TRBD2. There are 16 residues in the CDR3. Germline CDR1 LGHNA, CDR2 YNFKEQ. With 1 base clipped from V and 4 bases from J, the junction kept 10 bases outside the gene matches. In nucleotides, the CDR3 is TGTGCCAGCAGCCAAGGGGGAGCGGGATTCTCTTACGAGCAGTACTTC. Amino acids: CASSQGGAGFSYEQYF.

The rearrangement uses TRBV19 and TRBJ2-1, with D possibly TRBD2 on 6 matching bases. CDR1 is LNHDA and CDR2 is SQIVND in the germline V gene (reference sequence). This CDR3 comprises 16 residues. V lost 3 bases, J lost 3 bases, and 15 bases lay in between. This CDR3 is CASSMGLTNFYNEQFF. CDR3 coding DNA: TGTGCCAGTAGTATGGGACTCACAAACTTCTACAATGAGCAGTTCTTC. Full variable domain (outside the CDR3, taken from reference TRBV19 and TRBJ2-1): DGGITQSPKYLFRKEGQNVTLSCEQNLNHDAMYWYRQDPGQGLRLIYYSQIVNDFQKGDIAEGYSVSREKKESFPLTVTSAQKNPTAFYLCASSMGLTNFYNEQFFGPGTRLTVL.

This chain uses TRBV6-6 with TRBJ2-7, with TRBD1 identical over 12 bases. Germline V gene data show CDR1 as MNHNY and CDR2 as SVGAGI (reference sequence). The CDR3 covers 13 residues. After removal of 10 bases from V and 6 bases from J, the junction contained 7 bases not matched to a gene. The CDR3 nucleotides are TGTGCCACCAAGGGACAGGGGGCGAGCGAGCAGTACTTC. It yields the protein CATKGQGASEQYF.

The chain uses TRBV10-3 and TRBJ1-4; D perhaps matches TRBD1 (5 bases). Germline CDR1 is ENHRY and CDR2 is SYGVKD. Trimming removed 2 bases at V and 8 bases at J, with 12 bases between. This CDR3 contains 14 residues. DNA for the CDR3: TGTGCCATCAGTGAGGATAGGGGTGGAGAAAAACTGTTTTTT. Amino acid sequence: CAISEDRGGEKLFF.

The CDR3 DNA is TGTGCCACCAGCAGAGATCGGCCTAGCGGACTCCTTCACTCGACTGAGCAGTTCTTC. Translation: CATSRDRPSGLLHSTEQFF. V usage is TRBV15 and J usage is TRBJ2-1; TRBD2 matches at 7 bases. The CDR3 is 19 amino acids. Germline assignment: CDR1 LNHNV and CDR2 YYDKDF (reference sequence). The trim removed 0 bases at V and 9 bases at J, leaving 20 bases unmatched.

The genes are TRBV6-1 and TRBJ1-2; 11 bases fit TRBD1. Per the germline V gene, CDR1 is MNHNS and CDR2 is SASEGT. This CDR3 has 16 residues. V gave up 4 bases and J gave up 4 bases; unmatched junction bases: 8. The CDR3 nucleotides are TGTGCCAGCAGTGGGGACAGGGGGACCTTCTTCTATGGCTACACCTTC. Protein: CASSGDRGTFFYGYTF.

CDR3 DNA sequence: TGTGCCAGTAGTCCTCCGGGACTAAAAAGGGGCGAGCAGTACTTC. Its translation is CASSPPGLKRGEQYF. The rearrangement uses TRBV19 and TRBJ2-7; 7 nucleotides line up with TRBD2. This CDR3 is 15 amino acids long. Germline V gives CDR1 LNHDA, CDR2 SQIVND (reference sequence). With 5 bases clipped from V and 6 bases from J, the junction kept 13 bases outside the gene matches. Drawing the rest from reference TRBV19 and TRBJ2-7, the complete variable domain is DGGITQSPKYLFRKEGQNVTLSCEQNLNHDAMYWYRQDPGQGLRLIYYSQIVNDFQKGDIAEGYSVSREKKESFPLTVTSAQKNPTAFYLCASSPPGLKRGEQYFGPGTRLTVT.

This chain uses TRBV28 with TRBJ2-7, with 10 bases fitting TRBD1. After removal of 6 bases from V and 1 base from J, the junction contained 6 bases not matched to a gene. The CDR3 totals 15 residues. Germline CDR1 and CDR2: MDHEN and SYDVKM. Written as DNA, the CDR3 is TGTGCCAGCAGGACGGACAGGGGGAGATCCTACGAGCAGTACTTC. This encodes CASRTDRGRSYEQYF.

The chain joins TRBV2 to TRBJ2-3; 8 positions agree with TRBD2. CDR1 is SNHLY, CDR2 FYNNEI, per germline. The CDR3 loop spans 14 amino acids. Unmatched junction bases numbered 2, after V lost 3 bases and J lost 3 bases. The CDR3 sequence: CASSDGGGTDTQYF. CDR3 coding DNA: TGTGCCAGCAGTGACGGGGGGGGAACAGATACGCAGTATTTT.

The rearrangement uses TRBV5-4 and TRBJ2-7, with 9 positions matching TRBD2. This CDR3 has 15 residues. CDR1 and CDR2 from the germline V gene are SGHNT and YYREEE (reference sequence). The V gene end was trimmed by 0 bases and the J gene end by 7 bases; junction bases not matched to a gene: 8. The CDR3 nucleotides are TGTGCCAGCAGCTTGGAGCGGACTAGCGTGGGGGAGCAGTACTTC. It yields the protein CASSLERTSVGEQYF. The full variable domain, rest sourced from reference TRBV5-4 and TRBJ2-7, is ETGVTQSPTHLIKTRGQQVTLRCSSQSGHNTVSWYQQALGQGPQFIFQYYREEENGRGNFPPRFSGLQFPNYSSELNVNALELDDSALYLCASSLERTSVGEQYFGPGTRLTVT.

The CDR3 sequence: CASSPRVGGSQYF. The DNA of the CDR3 is TGTGCCAGCAGCCCCCGGGTTGGAGGGTCGCAGTATTTT. The V and J genes are TRBV7-9 and TRBJ2-3; possible D gene TRBD2, 6 bases. V lost 5 bases, J lost 10 bases, and 16 bases lay in between. Looked up from germline, CDR1 is SEHNR and CDR2 is FQNEAQ (reference sequence). CDR3 length: 13 amino acids.

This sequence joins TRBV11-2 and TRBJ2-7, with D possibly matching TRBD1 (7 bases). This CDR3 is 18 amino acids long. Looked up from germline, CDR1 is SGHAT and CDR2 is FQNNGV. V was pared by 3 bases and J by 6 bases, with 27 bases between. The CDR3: CASSLRGRLDPLGGEQYF. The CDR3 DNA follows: TGTGCCAGCAGCTTGAGGGGGCGCTTAGACCCGCTCGGGGGCGAGCAGTACTTC.

This CDR3 is CASSSTANTGELFF. For the CDR3, the DNA is TGTGCCAGCAGCTCGACAGCAAACACCGGGGAGCTGTTTTTT. This chain connects TRBV11-1 to TRBJ2-2, with D possibly being TRBD1 (5 bases). V was clipped by 4 bases and J by 2 bases, with 8 bases between them. There are 14 residues in the CDR3. Germline V gives CDR1 SGHAT, CDR2 FQDESV (reference sequence).

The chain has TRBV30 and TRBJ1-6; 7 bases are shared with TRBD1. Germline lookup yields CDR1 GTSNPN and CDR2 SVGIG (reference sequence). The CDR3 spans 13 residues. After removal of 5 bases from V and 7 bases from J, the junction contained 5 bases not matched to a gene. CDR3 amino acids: CAWSGQPNSPLHF. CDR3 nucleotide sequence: TGTGCCTGGTCGGGACAGCCAAATTCACCCCTCCACTTT.

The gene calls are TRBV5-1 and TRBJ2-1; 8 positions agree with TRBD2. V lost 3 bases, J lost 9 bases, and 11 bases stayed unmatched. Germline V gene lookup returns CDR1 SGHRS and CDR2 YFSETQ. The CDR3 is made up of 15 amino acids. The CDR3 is CASSSGGLGSGEQFF. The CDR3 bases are TGCGCCAGCAGCTCGGGGGGACTAGGGTCCGGTGAGCAGTTCTTC.

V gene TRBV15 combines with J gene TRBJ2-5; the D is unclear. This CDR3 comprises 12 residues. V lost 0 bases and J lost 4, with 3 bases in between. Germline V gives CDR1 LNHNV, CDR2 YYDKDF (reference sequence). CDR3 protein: CATSRDTETQYF. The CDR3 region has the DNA TGTGCCACCAGCAGAGATACAGAGACCCAGTACTTC.

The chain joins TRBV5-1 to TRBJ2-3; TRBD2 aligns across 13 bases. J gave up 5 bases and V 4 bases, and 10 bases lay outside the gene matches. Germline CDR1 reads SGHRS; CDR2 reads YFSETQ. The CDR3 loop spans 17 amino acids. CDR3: CASSLGLAGAEGDTQYF. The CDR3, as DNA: TGCGCCAGCAGCCTCGGACTAGCGGGAGCCGAAGGAGATACGCAGTATTTT.

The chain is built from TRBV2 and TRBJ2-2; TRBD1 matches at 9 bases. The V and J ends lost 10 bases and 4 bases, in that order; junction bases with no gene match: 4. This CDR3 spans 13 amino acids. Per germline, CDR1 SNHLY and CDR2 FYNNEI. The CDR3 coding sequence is TGTGCCACGGGACAGGGTGGCACCGGGGAGCTGTTTTTT. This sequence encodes CATGQGGTGELFF. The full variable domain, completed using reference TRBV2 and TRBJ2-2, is EPEVTQTPSHQVTQMGQEVILRCVPISNHLYFYWYRQILGQKVEFLVSFYNNEISEKSEIFDDQFSVERPDGSNFTLKIRSTKLEDSAMYFCATGQGGTGELFFGEGSRLTVL.

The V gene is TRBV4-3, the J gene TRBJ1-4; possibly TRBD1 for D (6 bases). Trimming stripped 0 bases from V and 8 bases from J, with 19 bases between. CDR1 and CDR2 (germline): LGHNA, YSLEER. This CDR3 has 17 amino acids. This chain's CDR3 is CASSQEHGGGREEKLFF. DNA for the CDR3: TGCGCCAGCAGCCAAGAGCATGGCGGGGGGCGCGAAGAAAAACTGTTTTTT.

CDR3: CATSESGTGGNQPQHF. The CDR3 nucleotides are TGTGCCACCAGTGAGTCCGGGACAGGGGGGAATCAGCCCCAGCATTTT. The chain joins TRBV24-1 to TRBJ1-5, with 11 bases lining up with TRBD1. V lost 4 bases and J lost 4; bases outside the gene matches: 5. Germline CDR1 reads KGHDR; CDR2 reads SFDVKD. The CDR3 is made up of 16 amino acids.

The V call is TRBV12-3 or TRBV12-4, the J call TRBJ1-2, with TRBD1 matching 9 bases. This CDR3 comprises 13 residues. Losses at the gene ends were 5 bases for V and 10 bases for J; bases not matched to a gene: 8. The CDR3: CASSVRDRVYYTF. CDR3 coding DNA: TGTGCCAGCAGTGTCCGGGACAGGGTTTACTACACCTTC.

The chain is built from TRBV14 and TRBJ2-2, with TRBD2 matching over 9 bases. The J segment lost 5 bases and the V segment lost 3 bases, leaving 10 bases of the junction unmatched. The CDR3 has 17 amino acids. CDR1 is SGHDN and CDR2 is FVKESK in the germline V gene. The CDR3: CASSQVRAGGGTGELFF. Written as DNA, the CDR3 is TGTGCCAGCAGCCAGGTTCGAGCGGGAGGCGGGACCGGGGAGCTGTTTTTT. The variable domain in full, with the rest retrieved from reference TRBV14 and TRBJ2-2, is EAGVTQFPSHSVIEKGQTVTLRCDPISGHDNLYWYRRVMGKEIKFLLHFVKESKQDESGMPNNRFLAERTGGTYSTLKVQPAELEDSGVYFCASSQVRAGGGTGELFFGEGSRLTVL.

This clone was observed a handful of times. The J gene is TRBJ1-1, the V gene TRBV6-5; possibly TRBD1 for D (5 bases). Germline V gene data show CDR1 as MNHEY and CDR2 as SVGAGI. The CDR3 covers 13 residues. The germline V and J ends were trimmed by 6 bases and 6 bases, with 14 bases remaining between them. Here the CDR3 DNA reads TGTGCCAGCAGCCCAGGGCCTAGGGCTGAAGCTTTCTTT. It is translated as CASSPGPRAEAFF.

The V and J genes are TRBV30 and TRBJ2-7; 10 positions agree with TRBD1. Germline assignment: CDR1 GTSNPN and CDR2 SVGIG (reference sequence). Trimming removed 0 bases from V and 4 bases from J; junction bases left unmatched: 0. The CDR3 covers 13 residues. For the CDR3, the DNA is TGTGCCTGGAGTGTGGGACAGGGGTACGAGCAGTACTTC. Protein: CAWSVGQGYEQYF.

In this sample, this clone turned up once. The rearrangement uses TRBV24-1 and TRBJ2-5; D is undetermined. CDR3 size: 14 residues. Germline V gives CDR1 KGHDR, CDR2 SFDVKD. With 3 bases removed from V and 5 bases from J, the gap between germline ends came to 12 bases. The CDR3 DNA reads TGTGCCACCAGTGATCCCCGGGCGTCGGAGACCCAGTACTTC. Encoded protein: CATSDPRASETQYF.